This T cell receptor beta chain was profiled in a study of blood T cell repertoires in COVID-19. Looking at the study overall: Sources were T cells, B-cell-depleted T cells, or PBMCs; the material itself was cDNA or gDNA.

V dropped 4 bases and J dropped 7 bases, with 15 bases sitting between them. Germline V CDR1 and CDR2: SGHRS, YFSETQ. The CDR3 sequence is 14 residues long. Original data processing: Estimates of nucleated cell counts were drawn from the amplification of reference gene primers. Assay: immunoSEQ multiplex PCR; the TCRdb copy retains only in-frame clones and omits some. Clonal size and the V and J genes are those of that table, whereas D and trimming came from the DNA. The sample includes 45,000 to 60,000 clones, about 90% of them seen just once. Specimen: peripheral blood. This chain links TRBV5-1 with TRBJ1-5; maybe TRBD1 (6 bases). The sequence came from a human donor in a cohort sampled during active COVID-19. CDR3 nucleotide sequence: TGCGCCAGCAGCAGCTTCCCGGACAGCCAGCCCCAGCATTTT. It translates to CASSSFPDSQPQHF. Full variable domain (missing parts from reference TRBV5-1 and TRBJ1-5): KAGVTQTPRYLIKTRGQQVTLSCSPISGHRSVSWYQQTPGQGLQFLFEYFSETQRNKGNFPGRFSGRQFSNSRSEMNVSTLELGDSALYLCASSSFPDSQPQHFGDGTRLSIL.